This T cell receptor (beta chain) stems from a study of blood T cells in healthy people across ages. It was with a sample-barcoded 5' primer and a J-beta primer mix that a second PCR of roughly 7 to 12 cycles was run. MiXCR was run by TCRdb on the 5' RACE reads, yielding one entry per CDR3 protein. The sample holds approximately 690,000 distinct CDR3 sequences, about 43% seen once. The sample holds a few counts of this clonotype. The J segment lost 5 bases and the V segment lost 5 bases, leaving 9 bases of the junction unmatched. Germline-derived CDR1 and CDR2 are MDHEN and SYDVKM. There are 16 residues in the CDR3. Per individual sample, total RNA of at least 6 micrograms was extracted.

This TCR was sampled from an older man in good health. V gene TRBV28 combines with J gene TRBJ2-1; 10 bases fit TRBD1. The specimen sequenced was blood. CDR3 in amino acids: CASSSRDRGPNNEQFF. The CDR3 DNA sequence: TGTGCCAGCAGTAGCCGGGACAGGGGCCCTAACAATGAGCAGTTCTTC.